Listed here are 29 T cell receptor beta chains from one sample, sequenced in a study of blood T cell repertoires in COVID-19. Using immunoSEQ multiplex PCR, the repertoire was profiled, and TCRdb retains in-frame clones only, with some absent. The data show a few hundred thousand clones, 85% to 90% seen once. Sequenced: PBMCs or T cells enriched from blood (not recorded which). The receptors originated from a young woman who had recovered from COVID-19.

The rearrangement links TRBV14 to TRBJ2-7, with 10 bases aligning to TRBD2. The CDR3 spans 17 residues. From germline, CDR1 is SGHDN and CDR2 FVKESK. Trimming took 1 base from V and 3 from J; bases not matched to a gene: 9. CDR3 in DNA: TGTGCCAGCAGCCAAGTAGGTTCAGCGGGGGGGAACTACGAGCAGTACTTC. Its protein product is CASSQVGSAGGNYEQYF.

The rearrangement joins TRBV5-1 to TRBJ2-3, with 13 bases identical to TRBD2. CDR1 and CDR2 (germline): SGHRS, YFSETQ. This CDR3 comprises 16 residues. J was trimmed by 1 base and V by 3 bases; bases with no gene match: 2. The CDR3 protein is CASSYGTSGGTDTQYF. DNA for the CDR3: TGCGCCAGCAGCTACGGGACTAGCGGGGGCACAGATACGCAGTATTTT.

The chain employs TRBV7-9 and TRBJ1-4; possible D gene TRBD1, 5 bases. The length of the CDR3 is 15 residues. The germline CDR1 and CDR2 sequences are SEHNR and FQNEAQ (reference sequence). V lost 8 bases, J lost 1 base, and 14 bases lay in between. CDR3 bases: TGTGCCAGCCGGCCATGGGGGGAAACTAATGAAAAACTGTTTTTT. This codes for CASRPWGETNEKLFF.

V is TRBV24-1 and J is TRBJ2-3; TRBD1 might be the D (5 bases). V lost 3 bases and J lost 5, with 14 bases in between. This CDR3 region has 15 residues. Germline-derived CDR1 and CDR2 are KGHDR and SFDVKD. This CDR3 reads CATSDPLGQGDTQYF. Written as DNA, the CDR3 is TGTGCCACCAGTGATCCTCTAGGTCAGGGAGATACGCAGTATTTT.

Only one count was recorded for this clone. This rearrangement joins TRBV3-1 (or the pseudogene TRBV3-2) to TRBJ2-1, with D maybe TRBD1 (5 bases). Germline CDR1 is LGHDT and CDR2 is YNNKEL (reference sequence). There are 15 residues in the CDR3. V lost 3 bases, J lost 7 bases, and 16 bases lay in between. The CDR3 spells CASSHLDRYNNEQFF. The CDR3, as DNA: TGTGCCAGCAGCCACCTCGACAGATATAATAATGAGCAGTTCTTC.

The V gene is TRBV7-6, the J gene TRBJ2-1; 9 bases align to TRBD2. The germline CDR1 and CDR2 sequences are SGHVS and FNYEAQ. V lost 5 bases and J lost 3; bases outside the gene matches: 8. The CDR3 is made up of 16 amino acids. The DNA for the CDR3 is TGTGCCAGCAGCCCCTGGGGCGGGGGGGACTACAATGAGCAGTTCTTC. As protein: CASSPWGGGDYNEQFF.

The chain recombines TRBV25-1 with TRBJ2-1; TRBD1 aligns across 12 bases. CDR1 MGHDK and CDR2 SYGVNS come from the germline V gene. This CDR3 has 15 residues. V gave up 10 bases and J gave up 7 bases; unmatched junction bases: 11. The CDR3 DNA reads TGTGCCATCCGCCCGGGACAGGGGGCACCAAATGAGCAGTTCTTC. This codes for CAIRPGQGAPNEQFF.

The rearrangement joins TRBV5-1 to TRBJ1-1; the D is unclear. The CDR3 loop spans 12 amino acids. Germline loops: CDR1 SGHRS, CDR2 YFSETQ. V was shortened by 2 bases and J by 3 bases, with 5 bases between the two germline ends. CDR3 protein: CASSFADTEAFF. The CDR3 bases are TGCGCCAGCAGCTTCGCGGACACTGAAGCTTTCTTT.

In DNA, the CDR3 is TGTGCCATCAGTGTGGGTGGGACAGCTGGCTACACCTTC. Its translation: CAISVGGTAGYTF. The rearrangement links TRBV10-3 to TRBJ1-2, with TRBD1 identical over 7 bases. The CDR3 loop spans 13 amino acids. Germline values: CDR1 ENHRY, CDR2 SYGVKD. Trimming took 4 bases from V and 7 from J; bases not matched to a gene: 6.

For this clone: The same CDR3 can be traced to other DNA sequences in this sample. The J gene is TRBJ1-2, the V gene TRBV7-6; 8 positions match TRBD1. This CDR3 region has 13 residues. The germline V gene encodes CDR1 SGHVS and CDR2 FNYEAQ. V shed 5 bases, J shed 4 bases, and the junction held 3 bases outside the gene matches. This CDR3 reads CASSGGQGYGYTF. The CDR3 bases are TGTGCCAGCAGCGGCGGACAGGGCTATGGCTACACCTTC.

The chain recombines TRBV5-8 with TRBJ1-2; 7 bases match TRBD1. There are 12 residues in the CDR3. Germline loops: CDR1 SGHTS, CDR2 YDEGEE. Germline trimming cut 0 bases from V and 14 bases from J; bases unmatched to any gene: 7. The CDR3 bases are TGTGCCAGCAGCTTGGGACAGGGCGGATTTACCTTC. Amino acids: CASSLGQGGFTF.

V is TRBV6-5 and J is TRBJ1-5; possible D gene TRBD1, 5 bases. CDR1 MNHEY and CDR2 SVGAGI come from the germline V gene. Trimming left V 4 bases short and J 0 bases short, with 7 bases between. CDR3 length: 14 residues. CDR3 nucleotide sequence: TGTGCCAGCAGTTCGACAGATAGCAATCAGCCCCAGCATTTT. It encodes CASSSTDSNQPQHF.

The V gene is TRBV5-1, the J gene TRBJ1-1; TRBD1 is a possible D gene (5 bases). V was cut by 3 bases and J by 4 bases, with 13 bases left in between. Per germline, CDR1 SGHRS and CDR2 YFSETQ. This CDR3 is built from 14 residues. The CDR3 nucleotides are TGCGCCAGCAGCTCCCGACAGTCCACCACTGAAGCTTTCTTT. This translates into CASSSRQSTTEAFF.

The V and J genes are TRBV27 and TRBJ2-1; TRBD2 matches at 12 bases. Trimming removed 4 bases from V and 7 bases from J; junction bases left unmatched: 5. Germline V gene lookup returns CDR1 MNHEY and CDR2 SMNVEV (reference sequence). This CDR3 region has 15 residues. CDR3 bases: TGTGCCAGCAGTTCCGGACTAGCGGGGCTTAATGAGCAGTTCTTC. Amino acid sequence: CASSSGLAGLNEQFF.

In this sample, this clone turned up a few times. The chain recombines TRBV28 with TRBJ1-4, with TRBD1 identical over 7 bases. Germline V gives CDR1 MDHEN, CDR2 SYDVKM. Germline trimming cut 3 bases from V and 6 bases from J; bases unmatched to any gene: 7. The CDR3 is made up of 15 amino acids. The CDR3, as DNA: TGTGCCAGCAGTTTCCGCGACAGGGTTCATGAAAAACTGTTTTTT. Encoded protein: CASSFRDRVHEKLFF.

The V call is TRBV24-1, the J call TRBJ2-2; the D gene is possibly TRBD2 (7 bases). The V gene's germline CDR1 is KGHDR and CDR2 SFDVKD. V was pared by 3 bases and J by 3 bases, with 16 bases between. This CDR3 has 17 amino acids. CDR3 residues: CATSDQGGGPDTGELFF. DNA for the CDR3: TGTGCCACCAGTGATCAGGGCGGGGGCCCAGACACCGGGGAGCTGTTTTTT.

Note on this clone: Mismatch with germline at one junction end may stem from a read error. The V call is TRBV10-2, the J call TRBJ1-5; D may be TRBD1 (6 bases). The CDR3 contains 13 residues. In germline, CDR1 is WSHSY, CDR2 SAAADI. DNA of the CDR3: TGCGCCACCAGTGCCAGGGGTGGTCAGCCCCAGCATTTT. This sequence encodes CATSARGGQPQHF.

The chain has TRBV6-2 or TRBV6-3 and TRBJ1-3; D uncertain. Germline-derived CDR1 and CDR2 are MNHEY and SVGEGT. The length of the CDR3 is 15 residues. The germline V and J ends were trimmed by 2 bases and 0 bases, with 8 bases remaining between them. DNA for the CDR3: TGTGCCAGCAGTTACGGTAGCGTCTCTGGAAACACCATATATTTT. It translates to CASSYGSVSGNTIYF.

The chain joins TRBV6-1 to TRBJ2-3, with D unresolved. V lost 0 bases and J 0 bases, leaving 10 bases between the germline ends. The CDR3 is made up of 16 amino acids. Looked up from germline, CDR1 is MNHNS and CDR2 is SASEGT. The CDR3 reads CASSEAHYSSTDTQYF. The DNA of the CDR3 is TGTGCCAGCAGTGAAGCGCACTATTCTAGCACAGATACGCAGTATTTT.

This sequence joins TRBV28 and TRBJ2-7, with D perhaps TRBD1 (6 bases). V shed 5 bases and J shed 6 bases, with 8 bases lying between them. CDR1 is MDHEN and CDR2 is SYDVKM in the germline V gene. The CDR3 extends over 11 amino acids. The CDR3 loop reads CASSQGSEQYF. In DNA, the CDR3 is TGTGCCAGCAGTCAGGGGAGCGAGCAGTACTTC.

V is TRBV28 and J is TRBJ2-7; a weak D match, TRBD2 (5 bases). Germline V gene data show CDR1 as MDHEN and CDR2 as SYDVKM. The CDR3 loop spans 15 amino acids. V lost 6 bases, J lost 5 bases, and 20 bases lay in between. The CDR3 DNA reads TGTGCCAGCAGCCCCGTAGGACGGGGTTCCCACGAGCAGTACTTC. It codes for CASSPVGRGSHEQYF.

In DNA form, the CDR3 reads TGCGCCAGCAGCGTAACAGGGGAGACCTACAATGAGCAGTTCTTC. As protein: CASSVTGETYNEQFF. V usage is TRBV5-1 and J usage is TRBJ2-1; TRBD1 agrees at 7 bases. Germline CDR1 and CDR2: SGHRS and YFSETQ. This CDR3 has 15 residues. Trimming removed 4 bases from V and 2 bases from J; junction bases left unmatched: 6.

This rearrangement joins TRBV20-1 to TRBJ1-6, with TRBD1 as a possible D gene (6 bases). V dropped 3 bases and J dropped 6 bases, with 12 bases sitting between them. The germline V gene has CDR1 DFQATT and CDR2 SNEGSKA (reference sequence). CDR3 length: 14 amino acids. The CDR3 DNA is TGCAGTGCTAGTCCAGGGGACCCTAATTCACCCCTCCACTTT. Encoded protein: CSASPGDPNSPLHF.

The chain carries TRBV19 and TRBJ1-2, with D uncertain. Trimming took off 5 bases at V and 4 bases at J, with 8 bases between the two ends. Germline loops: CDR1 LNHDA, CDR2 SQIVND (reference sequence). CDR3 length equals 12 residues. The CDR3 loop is CASSGGIYGYTF. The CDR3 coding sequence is TGTGCCAGTAGTGGCGGAATCTATGGCTACACCTTC.

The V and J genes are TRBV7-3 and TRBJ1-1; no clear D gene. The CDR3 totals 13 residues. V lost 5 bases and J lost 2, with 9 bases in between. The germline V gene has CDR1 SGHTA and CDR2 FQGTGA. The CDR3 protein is CASSRSYNTEAFF. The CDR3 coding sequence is TGTGCCAGCAGCCGTAGCTACAACACTGAAGCTTTCTTT.

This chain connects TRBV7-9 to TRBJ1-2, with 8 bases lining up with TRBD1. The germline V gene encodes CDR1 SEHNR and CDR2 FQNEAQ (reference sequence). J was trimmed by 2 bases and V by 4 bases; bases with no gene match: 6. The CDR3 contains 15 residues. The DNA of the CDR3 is TGTGCCAGCAGCTCCGAATCAGGGGGCAACTATGGCTACACCTTC. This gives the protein CASSSESGGNYGYTF.

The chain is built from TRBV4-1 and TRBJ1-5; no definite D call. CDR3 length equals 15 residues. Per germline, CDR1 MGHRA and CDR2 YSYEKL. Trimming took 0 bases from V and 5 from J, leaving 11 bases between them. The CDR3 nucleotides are TGCGCCAGCAGCCAAGATCGAGAAGAGCATCAGCCCCAGCATTTT. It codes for CASSQDREEHQPQHF.

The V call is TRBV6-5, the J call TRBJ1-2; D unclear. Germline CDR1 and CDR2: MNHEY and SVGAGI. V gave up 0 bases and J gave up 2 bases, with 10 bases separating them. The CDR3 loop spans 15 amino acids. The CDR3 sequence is CASSYSPTGNYGYTF. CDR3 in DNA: TGTGCCAGCAGTTACTCACCGACTGGGAACTATGGCTACACCTTC.

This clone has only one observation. DNA for the CDR3: TGTGCCAGCAGTGAGTACAGGGGCCGAGAAAAACTGTTTTTT. It codes for CASSEYRGREKLFF. V usage is TRBV6-1 and J usage is TRBJ1-4; 7 bases fit TRBD1. The CDR3 has 14 amino acids. The V segment lost 3 bases and the J segment 8 bases; nucleotides outside the gene matches: 6. CDR1 and CDR2 (germline): MNHNS, SASEGT.